This paragraph reports one TCR beta chain. This specimen belongs to a study of T cell changes during pregnancy in multiple sclerosis. Sequencing used immunoSEQ multiplex PCR; TCRdb keeps in-frame clones, though not all of them. The sample carries some 100,000 clones, roughly 92% recorded once. This sample comprised peripheral blood, obtained in the second trimester of pregnancy. This receptor was identified in a female donor with multiple sclerosis, enrolled in a pregnancy study.

The CDR3 loop is CASSQGAGSGRETQYF. The CDR3 DNA is TGTGCCAGCAGCCAGGGGGCGGGTAGCGGGCGAGAGACCCAGTACTTC. The chain couples TRBV11-2 to TRBJ2-5, with D possibly TRBD1 on 8 matching bases. This CDR3 is 16 amino acids long. With 5 bases removed from V and 4 bases from J, the gap between germline ends came to 20 bases. CDR1 and CDR2 from the germline V gene are SGHAT and FQNNGV.